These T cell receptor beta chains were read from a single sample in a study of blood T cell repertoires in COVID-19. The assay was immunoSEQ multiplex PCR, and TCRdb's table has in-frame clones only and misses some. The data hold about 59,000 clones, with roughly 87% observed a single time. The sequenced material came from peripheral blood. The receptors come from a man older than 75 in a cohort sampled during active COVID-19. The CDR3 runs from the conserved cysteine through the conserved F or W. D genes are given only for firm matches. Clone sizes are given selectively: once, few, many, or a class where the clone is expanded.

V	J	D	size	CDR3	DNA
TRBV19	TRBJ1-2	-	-	CASTGRPQGYGYTF	TGTGCCAGTACCGGCAGGCCCCAGGGCTATGGCTACACCTTC
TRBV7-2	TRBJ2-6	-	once	CASSAVGRPMSGANVLTF	TGTGCCAGCAGCGCGGTGGGGCGGCCTATGTCTGGGGCCAACGTCCTGACTTTC
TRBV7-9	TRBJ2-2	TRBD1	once	CASSLGQGSNTGELFF	TGTGCCAGCAGCTTAGGACAGGGGTCCAACACCGGGGAGCTGTTTTTT
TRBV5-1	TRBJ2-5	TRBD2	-	CASSLGLAGGQETQYF	TGCGCCAGCAGCTTGGGCCTAGCGGGGGGGCAAGAGACCCAGTACTTC
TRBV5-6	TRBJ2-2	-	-	CASSLPRENTGELFF	TGTGCCAGCAGCTTACCCAGGGAAAACACCGGGGAGCTGTTTTTT
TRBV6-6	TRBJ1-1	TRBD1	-	CASSGQGAPEAFF	TGTGCCAGCAGTGGACAGGGGGCCCCTGAAGCTTTCTTT
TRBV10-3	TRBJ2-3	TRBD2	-	CAISDGGSTDTQYF	TGTGCCATCAGTGATGGCGGGAGTACAGATACGCAGTATTTT
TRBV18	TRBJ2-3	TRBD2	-	CASSNSGGITDTQYF	TGTGCCAGCTCGAACAGCGGGGGGATCACAGATACGCAGTATTTT
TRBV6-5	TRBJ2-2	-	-	CASSYSMAGLTGELFF	TGTGCCAGCAGTTACTCGATGGCAGGGCTGACCGGGGAGCTGTTTTTT
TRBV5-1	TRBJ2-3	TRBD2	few	CASSLGASGGPTDTQYF	TGCGCCAGCAGCTTGGGGGCTAGCGGGGGTCCCACAGATACGCAGTATTTT
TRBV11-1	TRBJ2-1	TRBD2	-	CASSLWTSGNEQFF	TGTGCCAGCAGCTTATGGACTAGCGGCAATGAGCAGTTCTTC
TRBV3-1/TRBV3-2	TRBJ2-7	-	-	CASSQAGSASEQYF	TGTGCCAGCAGCCAGGCAGGGTCCGCGTCCGAGCAGTACTTC
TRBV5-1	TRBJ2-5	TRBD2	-	CASSSGGTSRETQYF	TGCGCCAGCAGCTCCGGAGGGACTAGCCGGGAGACCCAGTACTTC
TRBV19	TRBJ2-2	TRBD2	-	CASSSGLAGTGELFF	TGTGCCAGTAGTTCGGGACTAGCGGGAACCGGGGAGCTGTTTTTT
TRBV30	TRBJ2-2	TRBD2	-	CAWRLGLAGDRGELFF	TGTGCCTGGAGGCTGGGACTAGCGGGAGATAGGGGGGAGCTGTTTTTT
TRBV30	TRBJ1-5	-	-	CAWSVGRGNQPQHF	TGTGCCTGGAGTGTAGGCAGGGGCAATCAGCCCCAGCATTTT
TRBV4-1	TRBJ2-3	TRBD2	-	CASSAPGLAGGINKDTQYF	TGCGCCAGCAGCGCACCGGGACTAGCGGGAGGAATTAATAAAGATACGCAGTATTTT
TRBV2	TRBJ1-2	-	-	CASSSRALGYGYTF	TGTGCCAGCAGTTCGCGGGCCCTTGGCTATGGCTACACCTTC
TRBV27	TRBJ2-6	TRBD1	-	CASSPRDRIYSGANVLTF	TGTGCCAGCAGCCCCAGGGACAGGATTTACTCTGGGGCCAACGTCCTGACTTTC
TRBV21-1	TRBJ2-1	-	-	CASSKWVLSSGPNEQFF	TGTGCCAGCAGCAAATGGGTATTATCTAGCGGGCCTAATGAGCAGTTCTTC
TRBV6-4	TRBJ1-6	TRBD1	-	CASSVNPTGTGYSPLHF	TGTGCCAGCAGTGTTAATCCGACCGGGACAGGGTATTCACCCCTCCACTTT
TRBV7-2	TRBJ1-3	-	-	CASSSDGRSLGNTIYF	TGTGCCAGCAGCTCGGACGGGAGGTCTCTGGGAAACACCATATATTTT
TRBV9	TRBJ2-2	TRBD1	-	CASSTRDRPPGELFF	TGTGCCAGCAGCACCCGGGACAGACCTCCCGGGGAGCTGTTTTTT
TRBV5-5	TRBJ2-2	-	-	CASGGPNTGELFF	TGTGCCAGCGGCGGGCCGAACACCGGGGAGCTGTTTTTT
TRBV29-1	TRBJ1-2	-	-	CSVEVGPSTASSNYGYTF	TGCAGCGTTGAAGTTGGGCCCTCTACAGCATCTTCTAACTATGGCTACACCTTC
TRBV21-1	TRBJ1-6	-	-	CARETGRSYNSPLHF	TGTGCCAGAGAGACAGGTCGCTCCTATAATTCACCCCTCCACTTT
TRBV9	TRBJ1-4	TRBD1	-	CASSEGQGVGEKLFF	TGTGCCAGCAGCGAGGGACAGGGGGTAGGTGAAAAACTGTTTTTT
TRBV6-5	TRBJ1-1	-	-	CASSFISTGSTEAFF	TGTGCCAGCAGTTTTATATCTACAGGGAGCACTGAAGCTTTCTTT
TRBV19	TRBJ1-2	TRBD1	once	CASSSDRGPANYGYTF	TGTGCCAGTAGTTCCGACAGGGGACCAGCTAACTATGGCTACACCTTC
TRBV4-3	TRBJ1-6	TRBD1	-	CASSPTDRIGKSPLHF	TGCGCCAGCAGCCCGACGGACAGGATAGGAAAATCACCCCTCCACTTT
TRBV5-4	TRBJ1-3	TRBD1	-	CASSQGGRPGNTIYF	TGTGCCAGCAGCCAAGGGGGCCGCCCTGGAAACACCATATATTTT
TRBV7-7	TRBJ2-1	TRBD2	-	CASSLALAGAYNEQFF	TGTGCTAGCAGCTTAGCGCTAGCGGGAGCCTACAATGAGCAGTTCTTC
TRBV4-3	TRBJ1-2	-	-	CASSQDSPGARNYGYTF	TGCGCCAGCAGCCAAGATAGTCCAGGGGCGAGAAACTATGGCTACACCTTC
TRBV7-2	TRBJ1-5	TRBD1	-	CASSLVQGVDQPQHF	TGTGCCAGCAGCTTGGTACAGGGGGTGGATCAGCCCCAGCATTTT
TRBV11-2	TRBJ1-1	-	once	CASSLAGQGRTEAFF	TGTGCCAGCAGCTTAGCGGGACAAGGCCGCACTGAAGCTTTCTTT
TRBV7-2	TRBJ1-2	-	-	CASSPDRGNYGYTF	TGTGCCAGCAGCCCGGACCGGGGAAACTATGGCTACACCTTC
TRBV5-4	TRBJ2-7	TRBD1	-	CASSLGGTGVAYEQYF	TGTGCCAGCAGCTTGGGAGGGACAGGGGTCGCCTACGAGCAGTACTTC
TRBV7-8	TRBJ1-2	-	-	CASSLDHRSYYGYTF	TGTGCCAGCAGCTTAGATCACAGGTCGTACTATGGCTACACCTTC
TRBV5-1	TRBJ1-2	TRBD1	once	CASSSDREGGYTF	TGCGCCAGCAGCTCGGACAGGGAGGGCGGCTACACCTTC
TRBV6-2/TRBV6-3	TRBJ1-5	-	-	CASSRSGGNQPQHF	TGTGCCAGCAGTCGTTCGGGGGGCAATCAGCCCCAGCATTTT
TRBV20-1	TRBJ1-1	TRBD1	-	CSATGGGEAFF	TGCAGTGCTACAGGGGGCGGGGAAGCTTTCTTT
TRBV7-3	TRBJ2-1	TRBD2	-	CASSLTGGQEQFF	TGTGCCAGCAGCTTAACGGGAGGGCAGGAGCAGTTCTTC
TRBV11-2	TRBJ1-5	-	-	CASSLDRVSNQPQHF	TGTGCCAGCAGCTTAGACAGGGTGTCCAATCAGCCCCAGCATTTT
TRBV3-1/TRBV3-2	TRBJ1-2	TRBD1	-	CASSQDQGAFYGYTF	TGTGCCAGCAGCCAAGACCAGGGGGCCTTCTATGGCTACACCTTC
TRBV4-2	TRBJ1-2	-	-	CASSQDVGESYGYTF	TGTGCCAGCAGCCAAGATGTCGGGGAGAGCTATGGCTACACCTTC
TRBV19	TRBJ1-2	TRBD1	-	CASSIFGQGLLYYGYTF	TGTGCCAGTAGTATTTTTGGACAGGGGTTATTGTACTATGGCTACACCTTC
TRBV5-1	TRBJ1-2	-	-	CASMRQASGGYTF	TGCGCCAGCATGAGACAGGCAAGTGGCGGCTACACCTTC
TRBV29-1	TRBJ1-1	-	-	CSVGGAMWTEAFF	TGCAGCGTGGGGGGGGCGATGTGGACTGAAGCTTTCTTT
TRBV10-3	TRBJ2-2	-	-	CAISERGIAGELFF	TGTGCCATCAGTGAGAGGGGAATCGCCGGGGAGCTGTTTTTT
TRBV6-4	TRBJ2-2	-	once	CASSQMGGDTGELFF	TGTGCCAGCAGTCAGATGGGCGGGGACACCGGGGAGCTGTTTTTT
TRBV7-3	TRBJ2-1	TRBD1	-	CASSFTGTGGLVEQFF	TGTGCCAGCAGCTTTACCGGGACAGGGGGATTGGTTGAGCAGTTCTTC